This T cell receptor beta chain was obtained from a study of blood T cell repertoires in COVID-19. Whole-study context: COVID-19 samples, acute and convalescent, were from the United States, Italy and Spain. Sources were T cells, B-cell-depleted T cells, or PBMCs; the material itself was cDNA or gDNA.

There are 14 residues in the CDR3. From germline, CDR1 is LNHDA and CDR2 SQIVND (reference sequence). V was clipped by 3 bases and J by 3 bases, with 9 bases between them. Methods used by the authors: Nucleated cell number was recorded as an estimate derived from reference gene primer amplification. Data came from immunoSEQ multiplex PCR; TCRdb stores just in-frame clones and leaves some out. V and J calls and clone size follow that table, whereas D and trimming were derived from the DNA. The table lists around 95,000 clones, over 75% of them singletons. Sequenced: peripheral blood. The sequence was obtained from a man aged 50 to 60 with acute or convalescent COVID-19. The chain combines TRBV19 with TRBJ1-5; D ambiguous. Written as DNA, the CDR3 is TGTGCCAGTAGTATTGGCAGGCCCAATCAGCCCCAGCATTTT. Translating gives CASSIGRPNQPQHF. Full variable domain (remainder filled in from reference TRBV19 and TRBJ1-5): DGGITQSPKYLFRKEGQNVTLSCEQNLNHDAMYWYRQDPGQGLRLIYYSQIVNDFQKGDIAEGYSVSREKKESFPLTVTSAQKNPTAFYLCASSIGRPNQPQHFGDGTRLSIL.